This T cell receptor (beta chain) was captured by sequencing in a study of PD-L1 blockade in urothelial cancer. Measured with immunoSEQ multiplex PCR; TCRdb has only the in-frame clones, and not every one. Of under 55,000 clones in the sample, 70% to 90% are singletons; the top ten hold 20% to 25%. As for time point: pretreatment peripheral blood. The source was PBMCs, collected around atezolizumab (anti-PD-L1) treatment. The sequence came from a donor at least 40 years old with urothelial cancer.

In DNA, the CDR3 is TGTGCCTGCCCCACCCCGGGGTCTAACTATGGCTACACCTTC. It codes for CACPTPGSNYGYTF. This chain uses TRBV30 with TRBJ1-2; unclear D gene. In germline, CDR1 is GTSNPN, CDR2 SVGIG (reference sequence). The V gene lost 6 bases and the J gene lost 0 bases, with 14 bases spanning the gap. The CDR3 totals 14 residues.